A selection of T cell receptor beta chains follows, all from one sample in a study of shared clonotypes between healthy human individuals. Clones were read by immunoSEQ multiplex PCR, and TCRdb kept only the in-frame ones, dropping some. The table lists hundreds of thousands of clones, 72% of them singletons. The source material was memory CD4+ T cells sorted from blood. The receptors here all came from a woman in her twenties or thirties in good health. The conserved cysteine and the conserved F or W are not part of the CDR3 here. Clone size, where shown, is once, few, many, or a class for clones that have expanded.

clone_size	v_call	cdr3_length	j_call	cdr3_aa
.	TRBV7-6	16	TRBJ1-4	ASSLESNGTRANEKLF
.	TRBV5-1	13	TRBJ2-2	ASTLGTQSTGELF
.	TRBV28	10	TRBJ1-2	ASSVQTYGYT
.	TRBV19	12	TRBJ2-5	ASSRQGSQETQY
.	TRBV5-1	13	TRBJ1-1	ASSLEYRGGPEAF
.	TRBV5-1	10	TRBJ2-2	ASSLPGGELF
.	TRBV2	11	TRBJ2-1	ASSRDRENEQF
.	TRBV7-2	13	TRBJ2-2	ASSPIRGRAGELF
.	TRBV10-3	13	TRBJ1-1	AISESGRRNTEAF
many	TRBV25-1	14	TRBJ2-1	ASSEGGGIPYNEQF
.	TRBV5-1	10	TRBJ1-3	ASSEGRDTIY
.	TRBV18	16	TRBJ2-6	ASSPAGRTISGANVLT
.	TRBV5-1	14	TRBJ1-3	ASSLGLTVSGNTIY
.	TRBV28	11	TRBJ1-1	ASSSEMNTEAF
.	TRBV6-1	13	TRBJ1-4	ASSEQGGEGEKLF
once	TRBV14	15	TRBJ2-7	ASSHTPGKPLGYEQY
.	TRBV6-1	12	TRBJ1-5	ASTAGGPNQPQH
.	TRBV29-1	12	TRBJ2-5	SVAGGRVIETQY
.	TRBV5-1	14	TRBJ2-1	ASSLAAGGHYNEQF
.	TRBV14	13	TRBJ2-7	ASSHRGRSSYEQY
.	TRBV25-1	14	TRBJ1-4	ASSEPPGTSHEKLF
.	TRBV7-3	12	TRBJ1-2	ASSLSAQAVGYT
.	TRBV5-8	13	TRBJ2-7	ASSTGTGAGYEQY
few	TRBV11-2	10	TRBJ1-1	ASSLVEGGAF
.	TRBV18	13	TRBJ1-1	ASSPPEGYVTEAF
few	TRBV5-1	13	TRBJ1-1	ASSFTGTEGTEAF
few	TRBV6-6	13	TRBJ2-1	ASRWDSQAYNEQF
few	TRBV6-6	12	TRBJ1-1	ASLTSGRNTEAF
.	TRBV14	11	TRBJ2-5	ASSLTLGETQY
once	TRBV4-2	12	TRBJ1-1	ASSQGQRNTEAF